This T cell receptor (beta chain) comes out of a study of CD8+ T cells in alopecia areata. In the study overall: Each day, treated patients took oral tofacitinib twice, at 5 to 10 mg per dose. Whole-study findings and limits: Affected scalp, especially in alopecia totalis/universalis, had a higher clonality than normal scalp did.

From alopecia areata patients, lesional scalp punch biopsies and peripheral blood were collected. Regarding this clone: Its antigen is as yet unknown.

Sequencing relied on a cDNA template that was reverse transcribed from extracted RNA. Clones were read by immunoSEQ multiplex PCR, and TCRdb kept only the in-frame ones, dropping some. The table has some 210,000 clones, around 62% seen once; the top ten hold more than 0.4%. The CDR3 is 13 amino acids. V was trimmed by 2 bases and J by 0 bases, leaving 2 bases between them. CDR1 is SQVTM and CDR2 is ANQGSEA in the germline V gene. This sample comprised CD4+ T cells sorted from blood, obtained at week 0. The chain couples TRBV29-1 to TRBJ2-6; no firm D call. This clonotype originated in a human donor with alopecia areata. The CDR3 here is CSVEFSGANVLTF. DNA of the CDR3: TGCAGCGTTGAATTCTCTGGGGCCAACGTCCTGACTTTC.